The next 10 T cell receptor beta chains were all read from a single sample in a study of T cell clonotyping in hematopoietic cell transplantation. Using immunoSEQ multiplex PCR, the repertoire was profiled, and TCRdb retains in-frame clones only, with some absent. Seen here are about 29,000 clones, roughly nine tenths observed once, and the top ten hold around 10%. The material was PBMCs, obtained 100 days after allogeneic stem cell transplant. These receptors all come from a female patient in her 50s who had an allogeneic stem cell transplant from a related donor, so the T cells may come from the graft donor. Some clones in this sample may be carry-over from other donors' samples.

V and J are TRBV9 and TRBJ2-2, with D tentatively TRBD1 (6 bases). The V gene's germline CDR1 is SGDLS and CDR2 YYNGEE. V was shortened by 4 bases and J by 1 base, with 17 bases between the two germline ends. The CDR3 consists of 17 residues. The CDR3: CASSLQGDTRNTGELFF. CDR3 in DNA: TGTGCCAGCAGCCTACAAGGGGACACCCGGAACACCGGGGAGCTGTTTTTT.

Written as DNA, the CDR3 is TGTGCCAGCAGCCCGGGGACTAGCTATTCCTACAATGAGCAGTTCTTC. Translation gives CASSPGTSYSYNEQFF. The chain employs TRBV13 and TRBJ2-1, with TRBD2 matching 9 bases. Losses at the gene ends were 5 bases for V and 1 base for J; bases not matched to a gene: 6. The CDR3 runs to 16 residues. Germline CDR1 is PRHDT and CDR2 is FYEKMQ (reference sequence). Full variable domain (missing parts from reference TRBV13 and TRBJ2-1): AAGVIQSPRHLIKEKRETATLKCYPIPRHDTVYWYQQGPGQDPQFLISFYEKMQSDKGSIPDRFSAQQFSDYHSELNMSSLELGDSALYFCASSPGTSYSYNEQFFGPGTRLTVL.

This clone was counted a single time. V gene TRBV4-3 combines with J gene TRBJ2-5, with D maybe TRBD2 (6 bases). The CDR3 extends over 14 amino acids. The V end lost 1 base, the J end lost 1 base, and 7 bases lay between the germline ends. Germline V gene sequence: CDR1 LGHNA, CDR2 YSLEER. CDR3 DNA: TGCGCCAGCAGCCAAGGTAGCGGCCAAGAGACCCAGTACTTC. This gives the protein CASSQGSGQETQYF.

The sample holds a few counts of this clone. V is TRBV7-3 and J is TRBJ1-1; D not resolved. The CDR3 consists of 13 residues. V lost 3 bases to trimming and J lost 1 base, with 6 bases between them. Germline assignment: CDR1 SGHTA and CDR2 FQGTGA. CDR3 sequence reads: CASSFAANTEAFF. CDR3 nucleotides: TGTGCCAGCAGCTTTGCGGCGAACACTGAAGCTTTCTTT.

The gene calls are TRBV30 and TRBJ1-3, with D possibly TRBD1 on 5 matching bases. The ends were cut back, 0 bases at V and 1 base at J, with 10 bases in the middle. CDR1 is GTSNPN and CDR2 is SVGIG in the germline V gene (reference sequence). The CDR3 length is 15 residues. This chain's CDR3 is CAWSVLAGSGNTIYF. As DNA, the CDR3 is TGTGCCTGGAGTGTGTTGGCAGGGTCTGGAAACACCATATATTTT.

The gene calls are TRBV5-1 and TRBJ1-4, with 7 bases aligning to TRBD1. The germline V gene encodes CDR1 SGHRS and CDR2 YFSETQ. The V segment lost 3 bases and the J segment 11 bases; nucleotides outside the gene matches: 7. This CDR3 is 13 amino acids long. Here the CDR3 reads CASSSTLQGKLFF. The CDR3 bases are TGCGCCAGCAGCTCCACTTTACAGGGGAAACTGTTTTTT.

V gene TRBV9 combines with J gene TRBJ2-5; D might be TRBD1 (5 bases). The germline gives CDR1 SGDLS, CDR2 YYNGEE. V was cut by 2 bases and J by 1 base, with 12 bases left in between. The CDR3 runs to 15 residues. CDR3 sequence reads: CASSVSGSGQETQYF. CDR3 nucleotide sequence: TGTGCCAGCAGCGTGTCAGGGTCGGGCCAAGAGACCCAGTACTTC. Complete variable domain (other parts from reference TRBV9 and TRBJ2-5): DSGVTQTPKHLITATGQRVTLRCSPRSGDLSVYWYQQSLDQGLQFLIQYYNGEERAKGNILERFSAQQFPDLHSELNLSSLELGDSALYFCASSVSGSGQETQYFGPGTRLLVL.

The chain links TRBV6-1 to TRBJ1-2; 9 bases are shared with TRBD1. CDR1 MNHNS and CDR2 SASEGT come from the germline V gene. This CDR3 has 13 residues. J gave up 8 bases and V 6 bases, and 7 bases lay outside the gene matches. Here the CDR3 reads CASSRDRDSGYTF. The CDR3 DNA is TGTGCCAGCAGCCGGGACAGGGACTCCGGCTACACCTTC.

By frequency in the sample, this clone is large. This chain links TRBV30 with TRBJ1-1; D is undetermined. The CDR3 runs 18 residues. Germline V lookup: CDR1 GTSNPN, CDR2 SVGIG (reference sequence). Trimming stripped 4 bases from V and 1 base from J, with 25 bases between. The CDR3: CAWIPREGPERWNTEAFF. The CDR3 DNA reads TGTGCCTGGATCCCCCGGGAAGGGCCCGAACGGTGGAACACTGAAGCTTTCTTT.

The chain employs TRBV6-5 and TRBJ1-4; D possibly corresponds to TRBD1 (6 bases). V was clipped by 6 bases and J by 5 bases, with 13 bases between them. The CDR3 has 14 residues. The V gene's germline CDR1 is MNHEY and CDR2 SVGAGI. This chain's CDR3 is CASSRGTSNEKLFF. The CDR3, as DNA: TGTGCCAGCAGCCGAGGGACAAGCAATGAAAAACTGTTTTTT.